This entry lists 29 T cell receptor beta chains sequenced from one sample in a study of cytomegalovirus exposure and HLA in healthy donors. PCR employed 60 Vbeta and 13 Jbeta primers. The table came from immunoSEQ multiplex PCR; TCRdb's copy has only in-frame clones and leaves some out. The data contain roughly 49,000 clones, 77% of them singletons. Sequenced input: PBMCs. These receptors were obtained from a woman aged 40 to 49 in good health and CMV-seropositive.

The chain couples TRBV6-1 to TRBJ1-5; D is unresolved. Per the germline V gene, CDR1 is MNHNS and CDR2 is SASEGT. Between the trimmed V and J ends, which lost 0 bases and 2 bases, there was a span of 20 bases. CDR3 size: 19 residues. CDR3 protein: CASSEAPSAGVGGNQPQHF. CDR3 nucleotides: TGTGCCAGCAGTGAAGCCCCCTCCGCGGGAGTTGGCGGCAATCAGCCCCAGCATTTT.

The gene calls are TRBV11-2 and TRBJ2-5; 8 nucleotides line up with TRBD2. The J segment lost 1 base and the V segment lost 4 bases, leaving 8 bases of the junction unmatched. Per the germline V gene, CDR1 is SGHAT and CDR2 is FQNNGV. CDR3 length: 16 residues. The CDR3 loop is CASSSLRRGVQETQYF. The DNA for the CDR3 is TGTGCCAGCAGCTCGCTAAGGCGGGGGGTCCAAGAGACCCAGTACTTC.

The V call is TRBV9, the J call TRBJ2-2, with D tentatively TRBD1 (6 bases). V lost 2 bases to trimming and J lost 5 bases, with 13 bases between them. The CDR3 is 15 residues long. The V gene's germline CDR1 is SGDLS and CDR2 YYNGEE. The CDR3 loop reads CASSVGHPSTGELFF. The CDR3 DNA follows: TGTGCCAGCAGCGTGGGACACCCATCTACCGGGGAGCTGTTTTTT.

The chain has TRBV7-2 and TRBJ2-5, with 8 positions matching TRBD2. The CDR3 length is 17 residues. The germline V gene has CDR1 SGHTA and CDR2 FQGNSA. Trimming removed 5 bases from V and 8 bases from J; junction bases left unmatched: 19. CDR3 in amino acids: CASSQRGGGGPGETQYF. As DNA, the CDR3 is TGTGCCAGCAGCCAACGAGGCGGCGGGGGGCCAGGGGAAACCCAGTACTTC.

The V call is TRBV4-1, the J call TRBJ2-1; D gene ambiguous. This CDR3 spans 14 amino acids. Trimming took 0 bases from V and 5 from J, leaving 8 bases between them. Germline CDR1 is MGHRA and CDR2 is YSYEKL. Here the CDR3 reads CASSQEVSDNEQFF. The DNA of the CDR3 is TGCGCCAGCAGCCAAGAGGTGTCAGACAATGAGCAGTTCTTC.

In nucleotides, the CDR3 is TGCGCCAGCAGCCAACTCGCGGGACAGAGCTCCTACAATGAGCAGTTCTTC. Protein sequence: CASSQLAGQSSYNEQFF. The V and J genes are TRBV4-1 and TRBJ2-1, with D perhaps matching TRBD1 (7 bases). The V gene lost 2 bases and the J gene lost 0 bases, with 14 bases spanning the gap. The CDR3 sequence is 17 residues long. Germline CDR1 is MGHRA and CDR2 is YSYEKL.

The chain is built from TRBV5-1 and TRBJ1-2; 8 bases align to TRBD1. The germline V gene has CDR1 SGHRS and CDR2 YFSETQ. J was trimmed by 7 bases and V by 3 bases; bases with no gene match: 14. This CDR3 spans 16 amino acids. The DNA for the CDR3 is TGCGCCAGCAGCTCGACGGGACAGGCCCAAGGCGGTGGCTACACCTTC. Its translation is CASSSTGQAQGGGYTF.

The chain carries TRBV7-8 and TRBJ1-2, with a possible D match to TRBD1 (5 bases). Trimming removed 5 bases from V and 6 bases from J, with 19 bases in between. Germline-derived CDR1 and CDR2 are SGHVS and FQNEAQ. This CDR3 has 15 amino acids. The CDR3 reads CASSLVAGNINGYTF. In nucleotides, the CDR3 is TGTGCCAGCAGCCTTGTGGCAGGGAATATAAATGGCTACACCTTC.

This clone was seen a few times. The V call is TRBV5-4, the J call TRBJ2-2, with TRBD2 as a possible D gene (6 bases). The V gene's germline CDR1 is SGHNT and CDR2 YYREEE (reference sequence). CDR3 size: 15 residues. V lost 3 bases, J lost 1 base, and 10 bases lay in between. In nucleotides, the CDR3 is TGTGCCAGCAGCTCGGTTAGCGGGAACACCGGGGAGCTGTTTTTT. Translating gives CASSSVSGNTGELFF. Drawing the rest from reference TRBV5-4 and TRBJ2-2, the complete variable domain is ETGVTQSPTHLIKTRGQQVTLRCSSQSGHNTVSWYQQALGQGPQFIFQYYREEENGRGNFPPRFSGLQFPNYSSELNVNALELDDSALYLCASSSVSGNTGELFFGEGSRLTVL.

The V gene is TRBV7-9, the J gene TRBJ1-2; D is possibly TRBD1 (6 bases). This CDR3 contains 14 residues. V was cut by 5 bases and J by 1 base, with 11 bases left in between. CDR1 and CDR2 from the germline V gene are SEHNR and FQNEAQ (reference sequence). Written as DNA, the CDR3 is TGTGCCAGCAGCCCCTCACAGGGTAACTATGGCTACACCTTC. It encodes CASSPSQGNYGYTF.

In regard to this clone: Other nucleotide sequences from this sample produce the same CDR3. The V gene is TRBV5-1, the J gene TRBJ2-6; 9 bases map to TRBD2. The CDR3 sequence is 16 residues long. J lost 4 bases, V lost 2 bases, and 4 bases had no gene match. CDR1 and CDR2 from the germline V gene are SGHRS and YFSETQ. CDR3 protein: CASSLVAGAGANVLTF. The CDR3 DNA reads as TGCGCCAGCAGCTTAGTAGCGGGGGCAGGGGCCAACGTCCTGACTTTC.

The chain links TRBV7-5 to TRBJ2-7; the table calls TRBD1, which could not be checked here. TRBV7-5 is noted as a pseudogene. This CDR3 region has 13 residues. CDR3 DNA: TGTGCCAGAAGCTATGACACCTCCTACGAGCAGTACTTC. Protein product: CARSYDTSYEQYF.

The chain links TRBV6-5 to TRBJ1-6; D unclear. CDR1 and CDR2 from the germline V gene are MNHEY and SVGAGI. Between the trimmed V and J ends, which lost 4 bases and 9 bases, there was a span of 16 bases. The length of the CDR3 is 15 residues. The CDR3, as DNA: TGTGCCAGCAGTTCGCACCGTCCATTCGGTTCACCCCTCCACTTT. Translated: CASSSHRPFGSPLHF.

This chain connects TRBV7-2 to TRBJ2-3; D perhaps matches TRBD2 (6 bases). Germline CDR1 reads SGHTA; CDR2 reads FQGNSA. Trimming stripped 1 base from V and 3 bases from J, with 11 bases between. CDR3 size: 15 residues. The CDR3 bases are TGTGCCAGCAGCTTAGGGCTGGGGGGAACAGATACGCAGTATTTT. Amino acids: CASSLGLGGTDTQYF. Variable domain in full (rest from reference TRBV7-2 and TRBJ2-3): GAGVSQSPSNKVTEKGKDVELRCDPISGHTALYWYRQSLGQGLEFLIYFQGNSAPDKSGLPSDRFSAERTGGSVSTLTIQRTQQEDSAVYLCASSLGLGGTDTQYFGPGTRLTVL.

In its sample, this clone was seen a few times. The chain combines TRBV7-2 with TRBJ2-7, with TRBD2 matching over 13 bases. This CDR3 has 15 residues. The germline gives CDR1 SGHTA, CDR2 FQGNSA. V was clipped by 6 bases and J by 2 bases; unmatched bases: 4. CDR3 bases: TGTGCCAGCAGGACTAGCGGGGGGCCGACCTACGAGCAGTACTTC. This gives the protein CASRTSGGPTYEQYF.

This clone showed up just once. This chain connects TRBV9 to TRBJ1-3, with TRBD1 matching 9 bases. Per the germline V gene, CDR1 is SGDLS and CDR2 is YYNGEE. CDR3 length: 15 amino acids. Germline trimming cut 3 bases from V and 4 bases from J; bases unmatched to any gene: 5. CDR3 sequence (DNA): TGTGCCAGCAGCGCGGGACAGGGTCAGGGAAACACCATATATTTT. Protein product: CASSAGQGQGNTIYF.

The V call is TRBV9, the J call TRBJ2-6; D may be TRBD2 (5 bases). Germline CDR1 reads SGDLS; CDR2 reads YYNGEE. V lost 4 bases and J 0 bases, leaving 11 bases between the germline ends. The CDR3 is 16 amino acids. CDR3 residues: CASSPSGSSGANVLTF. The CDR3 bases are TGTGCCAGCAGCCCTAGTGGGAGCTCTGGGGCCAACGTCCTGACTTTC.

The chain employs TRBV7-9 and TRBJ2-3; 13 bases map to TRBD2. This CDR3 is built from 16 residues. With 5 bases clipped from V and 3 bases from J, the junction kept 5 bases outside the gene matches. Germline CDR1 is SEHNR and CDR2 is FQNEAQ (reference sequence). CDR3 residues: CASSPTSGGITDTQYF. For the CDR3, the DNA is TGTGCCAGCAGCCCGACTAGCGGGGGGATTACAGATACGCAGTATTTT.

There are a few counts of this clone. V is TRBV19 and J is TRBJ2-5; 7 bases map to TRBD1. Germline V gene sequence: CDR1 LNHDA, CDR2 SQIVND (reference sequence). V dropped 5 bases and J dropped 6; count of bases not matched to a gene: 6. The CDR3 runs to 13 residues. The CDR3 DNA sequence: TGTGCCAGTAGTGGCGACAGGGCCAAGACCCAGTACTTC. The encoded protein is CASSGDRAKTQYF. The full variable domain, with the rest looked up from reference TRBV19 and TRBJ2-5, is DGGITQSPKYLFRKEGQNVTLSCEQNLNHDAMYWYRQDPGQGLRLIYYSQIVNDFQKGDIAEGYSVSREKKESFPLTVTSAQKNPTAFYLCASSGDRAKTQYFGPGTRLLVL.

This clone was counted a few times. The chain combines TRBV19 with TRBJ2-5; TRBD2 might be the D (7 bases). The CDR3 sequence is 14 residues long. Germline V gene data show CDR1 as LNHDA and CDR2 as SQIVND (reference sequence). Trimming pared 4 bases from V and 3 bases from J, leaving 12 bases between. In nucleotides, the CDR3 is TGTGCCAGTAGTAGGGGGGGCAGAGAAGAGACCCAGTACTTC. Translating it yields CASSRGGREETQYF.

The chain joins TRBV7-9 to TRBJ2-7; 7 positions agree with TRBD1. The ends lost 9 bases at V and 2 bases at J; junction bases unmatched: 10. CDR3 length equals 14 residues. Germline CDR1 and CDR2: SEHNR and FQNEAQ (reference sequence). The CDR3 protein is CASSPNRGTYEQYF. CDR3 DNA sequence: TGTGCCAGTAGTCCTAACAGGGGAACCTACGAGCAGTACTTC.

The table lists this clone with a few counts. This chain connects TRBV7-8 to TRBJ1-2; D is undetermined. Germline V gene sequence: CDR1 SGHVS, CDR2 FQNEAQ. The CDR3 has 15 amino acids. V lost 5 bases and J lost 4, with 17 bases in between. CDR3 nucleotides: TGTGCCAGCAGCCAACCGGGGAATACGATCTATGGCTACACCTTC. Protein product: CASSQPGNTIYGYTF.

This CDR3 reads CAWKGGGPNSYNEQFF. The CDR3 nucleotides are TGTGCCTGGAAGGGCGGGGGCCCTAACTCCTACAATGAGCAGTTCTTC. The chain has TRBV30 and TRBJ2-1; tentatively, D is TRBD2 (7 bases). Germline V gives CDR1 GTSNPN, CDR2 SVGIG (reference sequence). The CDR3 sequence is 16 residues long. V lost 4 bases and J lost 0, with 16 bases in between.

This clone has just a few counts. This chain connects TRBV7-9 to TRBJ1-5; D gene unclear. Per germline, CDR1 SEHNR and CDR2 FQNEAQ (reference sequence). This CDR3 is built from 12 residues. Trimming removed 5 bases from V and 5 bases from J, with 7 bases in between. The DNA for the CDR3 is TGTGCCAGCAGCCCCTCCGATCAGCCCCAGCATTTT. It specifies CASSPSDQPQHF.

V is TRBV7-9 and J is TRBJ2-7; possibly TRBD1 for D (6 bases). This CDR3 is 14 amino acids long. Trimming shortened V by 4 bases and J by 5 bases, and 15 bases separated the two germline ends. Germline V gene data show CDR1 as SEHNR and CDR2 as FQNEAQ (reference sequence). Here the CDR3 DNA reads TGTGCCAGCAGCTGGCGACAACAGGGAAACGAGCAGTACTTC. It is translated as CASSWRQQGNEQYF.

This sequence joins TRBV5-4 and TRBJ2-2, with TRBD1 identical over 9 bases. CDR1 is SGHNT, CDR2 YYREEE, per germline (reference sequence). V lost 0 bases, J lost 1 base, and 4 bases stayed unmatched. The CDR3 contains 17 residues. The chain's CDR3 is CASSLGGTGWNTGELFF. The CDR3 DNA follows: TGTGCCAGCAGCTTGGGAGGGACAGGGTGGAACACCGGGGAGCTGTTTTTT.

V and J are TRBV11-2 and TRBJ2-5, with TRBD2 matching 11 bases. V lost 1 base, J lost 4 bases, and 8 bases stayed unmatched. This CDR3 is 17 amino acids long. Germline values: CDR1 SGHAT, CDR2 FQNNGV. CDR3 sequence: CASSLVHSGGAIETQYF. CDR3 coding DNA: TGTGCCAGCAGCTTAGTTCATAGCGGGGGGGCCATAGAGACCCAGTACTTC.

A few counts support this clone. The genes are TRBV7-6 and TRBJ2-1, with 13 bases matching TRBD2. The CDR3 extends over 15 amino acids. The ends lost 5 bases at V and 7 bases at J; junction bases unmatched: 5. CDR1 is SGHVS, CDR2 FNYEAQ, per germline. The CDR3 loop is CASSALAGGANEQFF. The CDR3 region has the DNA TGTGCCAGCAGCGCACTAGCGGGGGGGGCGAATGAGCAGTTCTTC.

V and J are TRBV6-5 and TRBJ1-1; D ambiguous. Per the germline V gene, CDR1 is MNHEY and CDR2 is SVGAGI. The CDR3 sequence is 16 residues long. V was trimmed by 1 base and J by 10 bases, leaving 22 bases between them. The CDR3 here is CASSYWAGWSDTGAFF. CDR3 in DNA: TGTGCCAGCAGTTACTGGGCGGGATGGTCCGATACCGGAGCTTTCTTT.